This T cell receptor (beta chain) was sequenced for a study of blood T cell repertoires in COVID-19. In the original workflow: Amplifying reference gene primers gave estimates of nucleated cell counts. Profiling relied on immunoSEQ multiplex PCR, and the TCRdb table lists in-frame clones only, not all of them. V and J calls and clone size follow that table, whereas D and trimming were derived from the DNA. The sample shows 150,000 to 200,000 clones, approximately 80% of them seen only once. The J segment lost 6 bases and the V segment lost 6 bases, leaving 10 bases of the junction unmatched. The germline V gene encodes CDR1 MNHEY and CDR2 SVGAGI. The CDR3 has 15 amino acids.

The sequenced material came from peripheral blood. The TCR sequence derives from a woman between 40 and 55 years old with COVID-19, enrolled during active disease. The V call is TRBV6-5, the J call TRBJ2-7; TRBD2 matches 11 bases. The CDR3 region has the DNA TGTGCCAGCAGACCCCTAGCGGGAGGTGACGGCGAGCAGTACTTC. This translates into CASRPLAGGDGEQYF.